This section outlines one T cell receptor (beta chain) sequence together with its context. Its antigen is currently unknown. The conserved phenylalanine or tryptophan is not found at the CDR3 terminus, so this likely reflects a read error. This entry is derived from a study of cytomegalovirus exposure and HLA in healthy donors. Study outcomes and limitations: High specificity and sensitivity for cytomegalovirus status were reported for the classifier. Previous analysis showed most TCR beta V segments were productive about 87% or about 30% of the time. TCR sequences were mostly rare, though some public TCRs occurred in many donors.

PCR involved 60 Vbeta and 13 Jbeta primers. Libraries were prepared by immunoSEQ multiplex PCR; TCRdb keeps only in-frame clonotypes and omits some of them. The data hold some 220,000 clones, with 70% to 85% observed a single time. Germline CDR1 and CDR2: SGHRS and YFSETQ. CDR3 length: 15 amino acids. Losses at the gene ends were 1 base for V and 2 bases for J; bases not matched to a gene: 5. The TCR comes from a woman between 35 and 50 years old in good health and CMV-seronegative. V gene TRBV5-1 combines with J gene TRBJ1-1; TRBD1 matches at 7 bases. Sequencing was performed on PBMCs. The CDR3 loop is CASSLRTGGNTEAFL. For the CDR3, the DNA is TGCGCCAGCAGCTTGAGGACAGGCGGTAACACTGAAGCTTTCCTT.